This T cell receptor (beta chain) was found in a study of PD-L1 blockade in urothelial cancer. From germline, CDR1 is SGHNT and CDR2 YENEEA. J lost 7 bases, V lost 1 base, and 9 bases had no gene match. The CDR3 is 16 residues long. The assay was immunoSEQ multiplex PCR, and TCRdb's table has in-frame clones only and misses some. Found here are tens of thousands of clones, more than 75% of them singletons; the top ten hold about 2%. The rearrangement uses TRBV11-3 and TRBJ2-1; TRBD2 matches 8 bases. The source material was PBMCs, sampled around atezolizumab (anti-PD-L1) treatment. This TCR was sampled from a man between 50 and 59 years old with urothelial cancer. In DNA, the CDR3 is TGTGCCAGCAGCTTAGGTCTCAGCGGGAGTATGAATGAGCAGTTCTTC. Its protein is CASSLGLSGSMNEQFF.